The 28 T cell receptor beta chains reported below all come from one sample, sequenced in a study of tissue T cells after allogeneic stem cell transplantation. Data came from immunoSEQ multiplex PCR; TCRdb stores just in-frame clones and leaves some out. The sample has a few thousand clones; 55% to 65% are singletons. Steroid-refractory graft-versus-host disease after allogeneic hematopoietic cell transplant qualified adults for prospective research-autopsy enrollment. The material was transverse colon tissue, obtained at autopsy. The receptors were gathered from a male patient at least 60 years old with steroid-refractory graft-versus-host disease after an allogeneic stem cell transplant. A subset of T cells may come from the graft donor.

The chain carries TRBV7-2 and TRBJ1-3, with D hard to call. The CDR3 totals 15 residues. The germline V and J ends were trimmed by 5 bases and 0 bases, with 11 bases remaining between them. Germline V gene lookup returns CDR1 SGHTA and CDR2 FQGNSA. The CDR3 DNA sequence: TGTGCCAGCAGCACCAATTACGGCTCTGGAAACACCATATATTTT. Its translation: CASSTNYGSGNTIYF.

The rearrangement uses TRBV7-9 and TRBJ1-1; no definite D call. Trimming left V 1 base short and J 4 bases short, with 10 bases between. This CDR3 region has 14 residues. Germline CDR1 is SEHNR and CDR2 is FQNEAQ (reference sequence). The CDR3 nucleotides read TGTGCCAGCAGCTTAGATCTCCCGGGCACTGAAGCTTTCTTT. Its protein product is CASSLDLPGTEAFF.

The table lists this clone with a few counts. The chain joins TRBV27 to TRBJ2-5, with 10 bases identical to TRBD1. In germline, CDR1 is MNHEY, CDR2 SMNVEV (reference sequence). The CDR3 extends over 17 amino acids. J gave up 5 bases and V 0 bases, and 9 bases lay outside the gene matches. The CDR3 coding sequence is TGTGCCAGCAGTTTATCCAGTAGTCCGGGACAGGGGGAGACCCAGTACTTC. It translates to CASSLSSSPGQGETQYF.

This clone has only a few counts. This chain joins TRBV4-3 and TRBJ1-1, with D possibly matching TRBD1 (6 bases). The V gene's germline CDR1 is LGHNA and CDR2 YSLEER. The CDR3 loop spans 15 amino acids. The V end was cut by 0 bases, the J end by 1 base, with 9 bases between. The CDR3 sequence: CASSQEGGRNTEAFF. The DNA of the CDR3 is TGCGCCAGCAGCCAAGAAGGGGGAAGGAACACTGAAGCTTTCTTT.

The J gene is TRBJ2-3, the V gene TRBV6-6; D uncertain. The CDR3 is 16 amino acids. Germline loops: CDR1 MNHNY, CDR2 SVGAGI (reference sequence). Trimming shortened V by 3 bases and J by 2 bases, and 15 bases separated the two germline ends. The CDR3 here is CASSYKTLAHTDTQYF. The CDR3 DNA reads TGTGCCAGCAGTTATAAGACTCTCGCCCACACAGATACGCAGTATTTT.

The CDR3 is CASSLEAARETQYF. The CDR3 coding sequence is TGTGCCAGCAGCTTAGAGGCCGCGAGGGAGACCCAGTACTTC. The chain employs TRBV11-1 and TRBJ2-5, with D uncertain. Germline V gives CDR1 SGHAT, CDR2 FQDESV (reference sequence). CDR3 size: 14 residues. V shed 1 base and J shed 5 bases, with 11 bases lying between them.

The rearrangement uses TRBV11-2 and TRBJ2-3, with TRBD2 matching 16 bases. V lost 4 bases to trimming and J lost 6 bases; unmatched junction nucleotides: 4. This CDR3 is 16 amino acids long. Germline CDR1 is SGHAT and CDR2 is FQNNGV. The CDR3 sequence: CASSYGTSGGVDTQYF. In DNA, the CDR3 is TGTGCCAGCAGCTACGGGACTAGCGGGGGGGTGGATACGCAGTATTTT.

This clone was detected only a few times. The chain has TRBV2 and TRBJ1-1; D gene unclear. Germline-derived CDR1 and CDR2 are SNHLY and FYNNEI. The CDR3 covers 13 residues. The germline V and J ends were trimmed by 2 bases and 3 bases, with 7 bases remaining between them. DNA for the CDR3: TGTGCCAGCAGTGAAAACGGGTACACTGAAGCTTTCTTT. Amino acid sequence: CASSENGYTEAFF.

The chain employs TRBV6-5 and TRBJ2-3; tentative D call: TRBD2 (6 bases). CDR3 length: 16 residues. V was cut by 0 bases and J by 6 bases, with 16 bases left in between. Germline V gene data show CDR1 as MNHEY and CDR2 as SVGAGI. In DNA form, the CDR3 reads TGTGCCAGCAGTTACTCGGGGACCTACCTAGCGGATACGCAGTATTTT. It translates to CASSYSGTYLADTQYF.

DNA for the CDR3: TGTGCCAGTACCTCCGGACTAGCTGCTCGGGAGCTGTTTTTT. Protein: CASTSGLAARELFF. The chain combines TRBV19 with TRBJ2-2; 8 positions match TRBD2. From germline, CDR1 is LNHDA and CDR2 SQIVND (reference sequence). J gave up 9 bases and V 7 bases, and 10 bases lay outside the gene matches. The CDR3 has 14 amino acids.

CDR3 region: CASSWAWAVAKNIQYF. The CDR3 DNA reads as TGTGCCAGCAGTTGGGCTTGGGCTGTGGCCAAAAACATTCAGTACTTC. The rearrangement links TRBV27 to TRBJ2-4; no definite D call. Trimming took 4 bases from V and 1 from J, leaving 14 bases between them. The CDR3 has 16 amino acids. Germline CDR1 MNHEY, CDR2 SMNVEV (reference sequence).

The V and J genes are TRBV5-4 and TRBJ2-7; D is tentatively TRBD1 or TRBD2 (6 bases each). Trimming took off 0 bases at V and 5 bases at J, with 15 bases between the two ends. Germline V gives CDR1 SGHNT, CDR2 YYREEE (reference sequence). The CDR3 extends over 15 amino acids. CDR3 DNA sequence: TGTGCCAGCAGCTTGGAAGGCAGGGGCGGGAACGAGCAGTACTTC. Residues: CASSLEGRGGNEQYF.

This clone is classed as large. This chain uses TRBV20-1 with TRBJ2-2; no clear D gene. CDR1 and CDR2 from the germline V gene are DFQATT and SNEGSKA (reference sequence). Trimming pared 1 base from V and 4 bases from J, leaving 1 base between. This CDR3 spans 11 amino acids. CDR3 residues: CSARGTGELFF. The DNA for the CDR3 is TGCAGTGCTAGAGGCACCGGGGAGCTGTTTTTT.

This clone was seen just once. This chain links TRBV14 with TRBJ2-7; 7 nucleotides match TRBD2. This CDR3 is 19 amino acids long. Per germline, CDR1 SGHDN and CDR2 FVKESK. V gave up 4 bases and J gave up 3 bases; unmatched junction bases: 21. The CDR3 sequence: CASSPAPQRVGAGRYEQYF. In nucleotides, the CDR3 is TGTGCCAGCAGCCCCGCCCCCCAGAGAGTGGGAGCGGGGCGCTACGAGCAGTACTTC.

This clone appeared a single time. This CDR3 reads CASSSEGLGYNEQFF. CDR3 in DNA: TGCGCCAGCAGCTCGGAGGGACTAGGGTACAATGAGCAGTTCTTC. The chain combines TRBV5-1 with TRBJ2-1; 8 positions agree with TRBD2. Germline V lookup: CDR1 SGHRS, CDR2 YFSETQ. CDR3 length equals 15 residues. V gave up 3 bases and J gave up 4 bases; unmatched junction bases: 6.

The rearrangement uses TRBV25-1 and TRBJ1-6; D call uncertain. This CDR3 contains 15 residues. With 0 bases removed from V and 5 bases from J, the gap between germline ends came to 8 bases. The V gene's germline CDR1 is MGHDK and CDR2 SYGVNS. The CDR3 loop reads CASSEYRANNSPLHF. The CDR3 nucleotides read TGTGCCAGCAGTGAATATCGCGCGAATAATTCACCCCTCCACTTT.

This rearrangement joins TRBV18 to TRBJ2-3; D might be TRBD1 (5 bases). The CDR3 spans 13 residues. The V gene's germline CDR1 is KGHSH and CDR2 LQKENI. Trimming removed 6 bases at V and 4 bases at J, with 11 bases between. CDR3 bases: TGTGCCAGCTCCCGACAGCCAGCAGATACGCAGTATTTT. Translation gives CASSRQPADTQYF.

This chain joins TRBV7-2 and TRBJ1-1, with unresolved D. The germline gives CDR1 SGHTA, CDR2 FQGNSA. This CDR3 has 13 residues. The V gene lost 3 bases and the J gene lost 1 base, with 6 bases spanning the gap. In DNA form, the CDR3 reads TGTGCCAGCAGCTTCCCCGAGAACACTGAAGCTTTCTTT. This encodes CASSFPENTEAFF.

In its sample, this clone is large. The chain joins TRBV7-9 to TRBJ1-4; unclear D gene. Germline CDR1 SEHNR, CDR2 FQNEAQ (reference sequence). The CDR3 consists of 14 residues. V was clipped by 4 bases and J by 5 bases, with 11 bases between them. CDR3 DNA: TGTGCCAGCAGCTCCTTCGACGGGAATGAAAAACTGTTTTTT. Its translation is CASSSFDGNEKLFF.

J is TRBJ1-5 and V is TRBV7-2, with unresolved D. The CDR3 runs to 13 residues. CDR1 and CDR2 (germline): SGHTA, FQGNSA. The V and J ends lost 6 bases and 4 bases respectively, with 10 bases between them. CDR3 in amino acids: CASSQEQNQPQHF. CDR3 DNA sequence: TGTGCCAGCAGTCAAGAACAAAATCAGCCCCAGCATTTT.

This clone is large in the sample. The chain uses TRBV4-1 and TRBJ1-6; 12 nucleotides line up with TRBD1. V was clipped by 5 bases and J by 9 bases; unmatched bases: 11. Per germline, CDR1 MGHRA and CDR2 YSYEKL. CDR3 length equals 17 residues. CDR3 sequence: CASSMGAGTGGFSPLHF. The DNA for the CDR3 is TGCGCCAGCAGCATGGGGGCCGGGACAGGGGGCTTTTCACCCCTCCACTTT.

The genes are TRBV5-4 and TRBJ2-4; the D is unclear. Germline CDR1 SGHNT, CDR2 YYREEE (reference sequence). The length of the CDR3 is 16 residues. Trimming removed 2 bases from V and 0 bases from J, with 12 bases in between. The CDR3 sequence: CASSLGTNLAKNIQYF. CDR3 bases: TGTGCCAGCAGCTTAGGAACCAACCTAGCCAAAAACATTCAGTACTTC.

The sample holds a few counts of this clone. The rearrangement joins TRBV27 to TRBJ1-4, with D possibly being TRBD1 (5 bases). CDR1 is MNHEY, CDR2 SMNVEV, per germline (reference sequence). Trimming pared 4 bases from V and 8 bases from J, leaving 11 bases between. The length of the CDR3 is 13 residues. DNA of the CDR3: TGTGCCAGCAGTTCCGGACAAGTAGAAAAACTGTTTTTT. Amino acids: CASSSGQVEKLFF.

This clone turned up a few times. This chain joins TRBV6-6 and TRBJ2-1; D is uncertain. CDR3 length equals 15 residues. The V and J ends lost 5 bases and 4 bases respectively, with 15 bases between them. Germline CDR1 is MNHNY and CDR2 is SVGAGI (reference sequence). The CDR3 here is CASSPIFAEYNEQFF. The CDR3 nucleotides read TGTGCCAGCAGTCCGATATTCGCCGAGTACAATGAGCAGTTCTTC.

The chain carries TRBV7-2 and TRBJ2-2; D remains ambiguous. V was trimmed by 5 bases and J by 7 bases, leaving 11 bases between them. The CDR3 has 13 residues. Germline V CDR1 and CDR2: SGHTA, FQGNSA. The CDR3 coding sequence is TGTGCCAGCAGCCAATCCCCAGGCGGGGAGCTGTTTTTT. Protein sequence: CASSQSPGGELFF.

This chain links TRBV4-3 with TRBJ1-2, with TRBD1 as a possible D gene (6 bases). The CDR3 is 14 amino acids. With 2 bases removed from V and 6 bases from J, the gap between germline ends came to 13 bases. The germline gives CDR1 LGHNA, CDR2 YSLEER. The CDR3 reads CASSQQQGTHGYTF. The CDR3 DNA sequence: TGCGCCAGCAGCCAACAACAGGGAACTCATGGCTACACCTTC.

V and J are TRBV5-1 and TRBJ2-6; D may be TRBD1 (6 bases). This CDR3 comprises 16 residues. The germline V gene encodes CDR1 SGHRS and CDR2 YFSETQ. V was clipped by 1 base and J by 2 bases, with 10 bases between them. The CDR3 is CASSLKGEPGANVLTF. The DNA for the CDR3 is TGCGCCAGCAGCTTGAAGGGGGAACCTGGGGCCAACGTCCTGACTTTC.

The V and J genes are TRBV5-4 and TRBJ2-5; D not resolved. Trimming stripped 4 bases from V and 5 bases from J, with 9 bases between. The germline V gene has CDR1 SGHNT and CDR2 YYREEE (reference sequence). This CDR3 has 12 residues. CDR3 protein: CASSVDSETQYF. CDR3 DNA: TGTGCCAGCAGCGTCGACTCGGAGACCCAGTACTTC.